Included here is one T cell receptor beta chain sequence, with context. Its antigen is not known. This sample was taken from a study of Ad26.COV2.S vaccination and SARS-CoV-2 variants. Study-level findings and limits: Participants in the vaccine arm had higher spike-specific TCR breadth; placebo recipients had lower. Reported findings describe substantial breadth in spike-specific CD8+ and CD4+ T cell responses following vaccination.

Profiled with immunoSEQ multiplex PCR; TCRdb holds only in-frame clones, not every one. The sample has roughly 700,000 clones; about 90% are singletons. Indicated treatment: some 19 received Ad26.COV2.S at low or high dose, single or two shots; 5 received placebo; per-sample allocation not given. Samples came from day 63 after the first vaccine or placebo injection. Germline V gene data show CDR1 as SGHTA and CDR2 as FQGTGA. The CDR3 has 13 residues. Trimming at V came to 5 bases and at J to 7 bases, leaving 6 bases not matched to a gene. Specimen: peripheral blood, collected in a trial of Ad26.COV2.S vaccine versus placebo. The source of this sequence is a person aged 18-60 years who received the Ad26.COV2.S COVID-19 vaccine or a placebo. The chain recombines TRBV7-3 with TRBJ1-1, with 8 positions matching TRBD1. DNA of the CDR3: TGTGCCAGCAGCAACAGGGGGGTTGATGAAGCTTTCTTT. Translating gives CASSNRGVDEAFF.